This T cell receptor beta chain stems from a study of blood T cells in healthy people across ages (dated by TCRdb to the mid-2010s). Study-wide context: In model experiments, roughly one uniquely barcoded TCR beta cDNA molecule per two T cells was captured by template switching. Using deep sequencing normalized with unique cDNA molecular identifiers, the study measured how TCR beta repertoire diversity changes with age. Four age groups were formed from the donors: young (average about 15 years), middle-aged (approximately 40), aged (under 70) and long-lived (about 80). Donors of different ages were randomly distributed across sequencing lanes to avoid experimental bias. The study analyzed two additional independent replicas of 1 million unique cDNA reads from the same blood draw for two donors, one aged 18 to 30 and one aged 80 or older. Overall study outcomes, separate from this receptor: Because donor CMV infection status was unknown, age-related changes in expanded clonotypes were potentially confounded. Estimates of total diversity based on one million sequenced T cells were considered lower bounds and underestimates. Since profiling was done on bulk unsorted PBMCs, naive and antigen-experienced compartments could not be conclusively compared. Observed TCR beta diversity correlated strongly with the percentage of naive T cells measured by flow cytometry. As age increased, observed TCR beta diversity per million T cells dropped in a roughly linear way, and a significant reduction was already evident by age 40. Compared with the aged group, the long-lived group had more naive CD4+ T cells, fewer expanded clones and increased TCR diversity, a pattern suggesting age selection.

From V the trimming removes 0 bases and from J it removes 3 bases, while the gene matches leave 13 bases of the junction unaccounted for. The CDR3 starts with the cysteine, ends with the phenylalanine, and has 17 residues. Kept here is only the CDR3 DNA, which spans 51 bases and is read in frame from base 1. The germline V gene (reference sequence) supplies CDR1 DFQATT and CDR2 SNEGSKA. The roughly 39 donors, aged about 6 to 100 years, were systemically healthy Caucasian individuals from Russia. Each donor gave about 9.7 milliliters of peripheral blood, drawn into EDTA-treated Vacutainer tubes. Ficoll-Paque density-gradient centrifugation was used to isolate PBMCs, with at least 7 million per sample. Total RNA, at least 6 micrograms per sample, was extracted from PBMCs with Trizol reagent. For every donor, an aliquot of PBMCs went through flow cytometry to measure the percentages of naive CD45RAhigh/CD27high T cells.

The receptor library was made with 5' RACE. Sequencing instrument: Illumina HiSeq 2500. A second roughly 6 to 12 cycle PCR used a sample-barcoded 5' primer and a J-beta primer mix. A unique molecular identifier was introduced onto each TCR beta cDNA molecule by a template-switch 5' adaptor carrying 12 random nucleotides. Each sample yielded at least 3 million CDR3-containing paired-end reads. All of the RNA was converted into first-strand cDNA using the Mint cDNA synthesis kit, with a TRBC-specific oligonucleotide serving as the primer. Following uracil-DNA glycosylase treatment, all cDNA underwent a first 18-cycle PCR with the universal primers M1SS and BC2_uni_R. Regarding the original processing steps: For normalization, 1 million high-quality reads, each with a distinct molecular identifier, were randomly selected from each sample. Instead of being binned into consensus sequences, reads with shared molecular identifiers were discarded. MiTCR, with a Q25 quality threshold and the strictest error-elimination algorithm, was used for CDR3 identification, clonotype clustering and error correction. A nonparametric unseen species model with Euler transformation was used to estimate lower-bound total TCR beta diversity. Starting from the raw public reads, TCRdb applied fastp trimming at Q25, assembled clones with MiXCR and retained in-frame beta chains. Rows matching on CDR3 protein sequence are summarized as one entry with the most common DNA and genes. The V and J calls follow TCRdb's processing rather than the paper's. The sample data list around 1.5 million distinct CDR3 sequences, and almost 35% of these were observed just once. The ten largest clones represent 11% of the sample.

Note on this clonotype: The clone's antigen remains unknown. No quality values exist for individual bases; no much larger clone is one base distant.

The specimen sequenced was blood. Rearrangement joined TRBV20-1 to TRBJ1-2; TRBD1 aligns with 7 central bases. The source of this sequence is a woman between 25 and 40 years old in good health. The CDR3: CSARDLRQGGSYYGYTF. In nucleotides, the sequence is TGCAGTGCTAGAGATCTTCGACAGGGAGGGTCGTACTATGGCTACACCTTC.